This T cell receptor beta chain was found in a study of PD-1 blockade in classical Hodgkin lymphoma. Study-wide results and limits: As was reported, newly diagnosed patients showed lower baseline TCR diversity than healthy donors did. Exclusion applied to patients who initiated nivolumab less than 1 year following ASCT. With CD4+ cells, TCR diversity rose significantly by C4D1, but not with CD8+ cells.

CDR3 length: 13 amino acids. V lost 10 bases and J lost 2, with 15 bases in between. CDR1 and CDR2 from the germline V gene are MDHEN and SYDVKM. In every patient, relapse followed autologous stem cell transplantation, while exposure to brentuximab vedotin differed. As regards this clone: Its specificity is unknown.

Profiling relied on immunoSEQ multiplex PCR, and the TCRdb table lists in-frame clones only, not all of them. This sample has 15,000 or so clones, with 83% found just once. The genes are TRBV28 and TRBJ2-7; D may be TRBD1 (6 bases). This material consisted of peripheral blood mononuclear cells (PBMCs), taken at baseline. The sequence came from a human donor with classical Hodgkin lymphoma. The CDR3 DNA follows: TGTGCCACCGAGGACAGCCAAACCTACGAGCAGTACTTC. This gives the protein CATEDSQTYEQYF.